The rows below give T cell receptor beta chains drawn from one sample of a study of cytotoxic CD8 clonotypes in ibrutinib-treated CLL. Profiled with immunoSEQ multiplex PCR; TCRdb holds only in-frame clones, not every one. The sample yields more than 200,000 clones, 70% seen once. The sample was PBMCs, taken after 12 months of ibrutinib treatment. Receptor source: a human donor with chronic lymphocytic leukemia. The CDR3 runs from the conserved cysteine through the conserved F or W. The order of the fields is clone size, J gene, D gene, V gene, CDR3 protein, CDR3 DNA. A D gene is named only where the DNA matches it firmly. Size is stated for part of the rows, as once, few or many counts, or as a class when the clone is expanded.

. TRBJ1-3 . TRBV28 CASRLRDTGNTIYF TGTGCCAGCAGGCTCCGGGACACCGGAAACACCATATATTTT
. TRBJ1-1 . TRBV5-6 CASSLTGNTEAFF TGTGCCAGCAGCTTGACCGGGAACACTGAAGCTTTCTTT
. TRBJ2-1 . TRBV7-3 CASSLLPGVTYNEQFF TGTGCCAGCAGCTTACTTCCAGGGGTCACCTACAATGAGCAGTTCTTC
. TRBJ1-5 . TRBV7-2 CASSLGSGRVNQPQHF TGTGCCAGCAGCTTAGGGTCAGGACGGGTCAATCAGCCCCAGCATTTT
. TRBJ1-2 . TRBV19 CASTEGDGYTF TGTGCCAGTACCGAGGGAGATGGCTACACCTTC
. TRBJ1-3 . TRBV2 CASSPRVYGNTIYF TGTGCCAGCAGCCCCAGGGTATATGGAAACACCATATATTTT
. TRBJ1-3 . TRBV4-1 CASSQSAPSRNTIYF TGCGCCAGCAGCCAATCGGCTCCCTCAAGAAACACCATATATTTT
. TRBJ2-1 . TRBV4-2 CASSQSDRISSYNEQFF TGTGCCAGCAGCCAATCGGACAGAATCAGCTCCTACAATGAGCAGTTCTTC
. TRBJ1-3 . TRBV9 CASKDSGNTIYF TGTGCCAGCAAGGACTCTGGAAACACCATATATTTT
. TRBJ2-5 TRBD1 TRBV28 CASSSGQGGLGETQYF TGTGCCAGCAGTTCCGGACAGGGAGGTCTGGGAGAGACCCAGTACTTC
few TRBJ2-7 TRBD1 TRBV6-5 CASTPGGRREQYF TGTGCCAGCACTCCAGGGGGTCGCCGAGAGCAGTACTTC
once TRBJ1-1 . TRBV19 CASNFGHLNTEAFF TGTGCCAGTAACTTCGGCCACCTGAACACTGAAGCTTTCTTT
. TRBJ1-2 . TRBV2 CASSIEGSGAWHTF TGTGCCAGCTCGATCGAGGGGTCTGGGGCTTGGCACACCTTC
. TRBJ1-5 TRBD1 TRBV30 CAWSVGTAFNQPQHF TGTGCCTGGAGTGTTGGGACAGCCTTCAATCAGCCCCAGCATTTT
. TRBJ1-6 TRBD1 TRBV9 CASSVGTGPNSPLHF TGTGCCAGCAGCGTAGGGACAGGGCCTAATTCACCCCTCCACTTT
. TRBJ2-7 TRBD1 TRBV29-1 CSVDGDRGLNEQYF TGCAGCGTTGATGGGGACAGGGGGCTAAACGAGCAGTACTTC
. TRBJ2-7 . TRBV28 CASLSPSGTNSYEQYF TGTGCCAGCCTAAGTCCTTCCGGGACAAATTCCTACGAGCAGTACTTC
few TRBJ1-1 . TRBV13 CASSLEGAEAFF TGTGCCAGCAGCTTAGAGGGGGCTGAAGCTTTCTTT
once TRBJ2-5 . TRBV7-9 CASSSQAEEQAVGTQYF TGTGCCAGCAGCTCTCAGGCCGAAGAACAGGCCGTGGGGACCCAGTACTTC
. TRBJ2-1 TRBD1 TRBV9 CASSEYRGSGYNEQFF TGTGCCAGCAGCGAATACAGGGGGAGCGGATACAATGAGCAGTTCTTC
. TRBJ1-6 TRBD1 TRBV9 CASSVGGQGNYNSPLHF TGTGCCAGCAGCGTAGGTGGACAGGGAAACTATAATTCACCCCTCCACTTT